This T cell receptor (beta chain) was profiled in a study of Graves' ophthalmopathy and Graves' hyperthyroidism listed by TCRdb under 2018. About the investigation overall: Peripheral blood was collected at initial diagnosis, prior to any treatment. An independent validation cohort comprised about 20 hyperthyroidism patients and 15 to 17 patients who later progressed from hyperthyroidism to ophthalmopathy. In total, under 150 blood samples were TCR-sequenced: approximately 42 ophthalmopathy, some 80 hyperthyroidism and approximately 17 hyperthyroidism-to-ophthalmopathy patients. T-cell repertoires of thyroid tissue and blood were compared in over 5 hyperthyroidism patients. To explore V-J signatures distinguishing ophthalmopathy from hyperthyroidism, a discovery set of 100 patients (around 42 ophthalmopathy, roughly 60 stable hyperthyroidism) was enrolled. The 75 to 100 discovery patients were divided at random into training and test sets in a 7:3 ratio. The study used TCR beta repertoire signatures to distinguish Graves' ophthalmopathy from Graves' hyperthyroidism and to predict progression to ophthalmopathy. Once sampling was done, hyperthyroidism patients were given methimazole at a starting dose of 30 mg daily, while ophthalmopathy patients were given high-dose intravenous methylprednisolone.

Stable hyperthyroidism was defined as no progression to ophthalmopathy within 18 months of follow-up. Hyperthyroidism patients were newly diagnosed, with disease duration under 2 months, and aged 18 to 65 years. Patients with other autoimmune diseases, uncontrolled infections, pregnancy or lactation were excluded. Clinical symptoms, serum thyroxine, TRAb, thyroid ultrasound and orbital computed tomography were used for diagnosis. PBMCs were isolated from 10 ml of fresh peripheral blood by Ficoll-Paque density gradient centrifugation. Total RNA was extracted with Trizol reagent and quality-checked on an Agilent 2100 Bioanalyzer. For repertoire sequencing, the TCR beta CDR3 regions were amplified from RNA transcripts. The first round of RT-PCR was done with HTBI primers and the Qiagen OneStep RT-PCR kit, and was followed by a second round of multiplex PCR, then size selection and purification. Libraries were sequenced on an Illumina HiSeq2000 using paired-end 100 bp reads. In the original analysis: SOAPnuke was used to process the reads, throwing out any read that had adapters, had uncalled bases, had a mean Phred below 15, or lacked an exact constant-primer or identifier match. COPE v1.2.5 was used to merge the high-quality paired reads. Clonotypes were defined as unique nucleotide sequences and were aligned to IMGT TRB V, D and J references using MiTCR v1.1. The analysis was limited to V-J combinations with a frequency above 0.0001, which together covered 98% to 99.2% of repertoires. For each V-J combination, a TCR clonal expansion and chaos score was defined as F50 clonal expansion divided by the chaos observed in the TCRdist matrix. Welch's t-statistics and random forest were used to narrow the features down to around twelve V-J combinations, which were then fed into a naive Bayes classifier. Thyroid-blood repertoire similarity was quantified with the Morisita-Horn index. Through fastp at Q25 and MiXCR, TCRdb rebuilt clones from the public reads, retaining in-frame beta chains. Rows with a matching CDR3 protein are joined into one entry that keeps the most common DNA and genes. These V and J calls derive from TCRdb rather than the authors' analysis. The sample yields hundreds of thousands of distinct CDR3 sequences; about 24% were counted once. More than 5.5% of the sample is held by the ten biggest clonotypes.

This clonotype has ten or more counts. Its antigen has not been determined. No base qualities exist here, and no much larger clone lies one base off it. Spanning cysteine to phenylalanine, the CDR3 consists of 15 amino acids. Only the CDR3 portion is preserved as DNA: 45 bases, with reading frame beginning at the first base. Trimming accounts for 6 bases at V and 7 bases at J, while the number of junction bases matched to no gene is 13. The paper as a whole reports these results and caveats: Most expanded thyroid clonotypes with frequency above 0.001 were also detected in blood, suggesting blood repertoires may reflect the thyroid immune response. No statistical method was used to predetermine the sample size, and group allocation was not hidden from the investigators. In validation, the model predicted ophthalmopathy progression with 55% to 71% sensitivity and roughly 72% specificity; 12 predicted patients were CT-confirmed with GO in a median of approximately six months. In cross-validation, the 13-signature model distinguished ophthalmopathy from stable hyperthyroidism with around 90% sensitivity and roughly 84% specificity, while in the test set the corresponding values were roughly 80% and 75%.

The TCR was taken from a young woman with stable Graves' hyperthyroidism. Some clones in this sample may be carry-over from other donors' samples. Donor details come from another sample of the same person, matched by shared clones. Sequenced sample: peripheral blood. Recombination joined TRBV12-3 or TRBV12-4 with TRBJ1-2; 8 of the junction bases match TRBD1. The bases read TGTGCCAGCAGCCCCGGGACAGGTTCCTTCTCTGGCTACACCTTC. Its protein product is CASSPGTGSFSGYTF.